This T cell receptor beta chain was identified in a study of graft-versus-host responses after intestinal transplantation. Germline V lookup: CDR1 SNHLY, CDR2 FYNNEI. Trimming removed 1 base from V and 7 bases from J, with 14 bases in between. The CDR3 consists of 16 residues. Clones were sequenced by immunoSEQ multiplex PCR, and TCRdb holds only the in-frame ones, with some missing. This table holds 85,000 to 100,000 clones, 92% found once. Concerning this clone itself: The antigen is undetermined.

This specimen consisted of unstimulated CD4+ T cells sorted from spleen or lymph node cells, obtained before intestinal transplant. This receptor was obtained from a human donor who received an intestinal transplant. V is TRBV2 and J is TRBJ1-6; possible D gene TRBD1, 6 bases. CDR3 bases: TGTGCCAGCAGTGAAGTACTAACAGGGAACAATTCACCCCTCCACTTT. Amino acids: CASSEVLTGNNSPLHF.